Each of the 16 T cell receptor beta chains below was sequenced from the same sample in a study of T cells in Graves' hyperthyroidism and ophthalmopathy. The investigators amplified TCR beta CDR3 regions from RNA transcripts. The TCR CDR3 first-round RT-PCR relied on the HTBI primer set. In TCRdb, the multiplex PCR reads were re-called with MiXCR into one record per CDR3 protein. The data show a few hundred thousand distinct CDR3 sequences, roughly an eighth seen once. The sample consisted of blood. These receptors came from a woman younger than 30 with Graves' hyperthyroidism.

V is TRBV7-8 and J is TRBJ2-3; 11 positions match TRBD2. The V gene's germline CDR1 is SGHVS and CDR2 FQNEAQ. V dropped 3 bases and J dropped 7; count of bases not matched to a gene: 6. The CDR3 is 15 residues long. The CDR3 loop reads CASSLLAGGENTQYF. The DNA of the CDR3 is TGTGCCAGCAGCTTGCTAGCGGGAGGAGAGAATACGCAGTATTTT. The variable domain in full, completed from reference TRBV7-8 and TRBJ2-3, reads GAGVSQSPRYKVAKRGQDVALRCDPISGHVSLFWYQQALGQGPEFLTYFQNEAQLDKSGLPSDRFFAERPEGSVSTLKIQRTQQEDSAVYLCASSLLAGGENTQYFGPGTRLTVL.

This clonotype came up many times. The chain recombines TRBV9 with TRBJ1-2; TRBD1 matches at 7 bases. After removal of 1 base from V and 2 bases from J, the junction contained 5 bases not matched to a gene. Germline-derived CDR1 and CDR2 are SGDLS and YYNGEE. This CDR3 spans 15 amino acids. CDR3 DNA sequence: TGTGCCAGCAGCGTATCGAGGGGGCTCAACTATGGCTACACCTTC. Its protein product is CASSVSRGLNYGYTF.

This clonotype has a count of ten or more. This chain uses TRBV6-6 with TRBJ2-1; TRBD2 agrees at 8 bases. The CDR3 spans 15 residues. CDR1 and CDR2 (germline): MNHNY, SVGAGI (reference sequence). The V and J ends lost 2 bases and 8 bases, in that order; junction bases with no gene match: 8. CDR3 amino acids: CASSYRSSGSYEQFF. CDR3 sequence (DNA): TGTGCCAGCAGTTACCGATCCAGCGGGAGCTATGAGCAGTTCTTC.

The table lists this clonotype with many counts. This rearrangement joins TRBV3-1 to TRBJ1-6, with D uncertain. CDR1 LGHDT and CDR2 YNNKEL come from the germline V gene (reference sequence). Trimming shortened V by 1 base and J by 9 bases, and 4 bases separated the two germline ends. This CDR3 contains 12 residues. CDR3 bases: TGTGCCAGCAGCCAAGTCCGTTCACCCCTCCACTTT. It encodes CASSQVRSPLHF.

This clonotype was recorded many times. The chain combines TRBV30 with TRBJ1-1, with unresolved D. CDR3 size: 13 residues. Per the germline V gene, CDR1 is GTSNPN and CDR2 is SVGIG (reference sequence). The germline V and J ends were trimmed by 2 bases and 1 base, with 8 bases remaining between them. The CDR3 region has the DNA TGTGCCTGGAGTCGGGTGGGGAACACTGAAGCTTTCTTT. Translated: CAWSRVGNTEAFF.

This clonotype has just a few counts. The CDR3, as DNA: TGTGCCAGCACCGCAAGCGGGGCGGACCACAATGAGCAGTTCTTC. Protein: CASTASGADHNEQFF. This sequence joins TRBV3-1 and TRBJ2-1, with 7 bases that match TRBD2. The CDR3 has 15 amino acids. Germline V CDR1 and CDR2: LGHDT, YNNKEL (reference sequence). The J segment lost 5 bases and the V segment lost 7 bases, leaving 11 bases of the junction unmatched.

V gene TRBV19 combines with J gene TRBJ1-5, with D hard to call. This CDR3 comprises 14 residues. V was clipped by 7 bases and J by 2 bases, with 12 bases between them. The germline V gene has CDR1 LNHDA and CDR2 SQIVND (reference sequence). The CDR3 loop is CASNEVFGNQPQHF. As DNA, the CDR3 is TGTGCCAGTAATGAGGTATTTGGCAATCAGCCCCAGCATTTT.

This clonotype has at least ten counts. V and J are TRBV12-3 or TRBV12-4 and TRBJ1-1; D not certain. CDR3 size: 13 residues. The V and J ends lost 5 bases and 0 bases respectively, with 7 bases between them. The CDR3: CASSPGMNTEAFF. The DNA of the CDR3 is TGTGCCAGCAGTCCCGGTATGAACACTGAAGCTTTCTTT.

This clonotype showed up many times. The chain employs TRBV7-9 and TRBJ2-7; 9 bases map to TRBD1. The J segment lost 1 base and the V segment lost 5 bases, leaving 6 bases of the junction unmatched. The germline CDR1 and CDR2 sequences are SEHNR and FQNEAQ (reference sequence). The CDR3 is made up of 15 amino acids. CDR3: CASSKTGGESYEQYF. DNA of the CDR3: TGTGCCAGCAGCAAGACAGGGGGTGAATCCTACGAGCAGTACTTC.

The sample holds many counts of this clonotype. The V and J genes are TRBV6-2 or TRBV6-3 and TRBJ2-3; D remains unclear. The germline CDR1 and CDR2 sequences are MNHEY and SVGEGT. The CDR3 totals 14 residues. V was cut by 2 bases and J by 6 bases, with 12 bases left in between. CDR3 bases: TGTGCCAGCAGTTACGGGCAGGTTTCTGATACGCAGTATTTT. This gives the protein CASSYGQVSDTQYF.

This chain uses TRBV12-3 or TRBV12-4 with TRBJ2-2, with D unresolved. V lost 4 bases and J 5 bases, leaving 17 bases between the germline ends. This CDR3 contains 16 residues. This chain's CDR3 is CASSSKTGPITGELFF. The CDR3 nucleotides read TGTGCCAGCAGTTCAAAGACGGGCCCAATTACCGGGGAGCTGTTTTTT.

The sample holds many counts of this clonotype. The rearrangement uses TRBV12-3 or TRBV12-4 and TRBJ2-5; D unresolved. The CDR3 has 13 amino acids. Trimming removed 1 base from V and 5 bases from J, with 8 bases in between. The DNA of the CDR3 is TGTGCCAGCAGTTTAGGTACGTCGGAGACCCAGTACTTC. Its protein product is CASSLGTSETQYF.

This clonotype occurred many times. This chain connects TRBV20-1 to TRBJ1-6, with no clear D. Looked up from germline, CDR1 is DFQATT and CDR2 is SNEGSKA (reference sequence). Trimming left V 0 bases short and J 7 bases short, with 4 bases between. This CDR3 has 12 residues. The CDR3, as DNA: TGCAGTGCTAGAGATCCCAATTCACCCCTCCACTTT. Its protein product is CSARDPNSPLHF.

This clonotype was recorded many times. The rearrangement joins TRBV24-1 to TRBJ2-7; D ambiguous. V gave up 0 bases and J gave up 0 bases, with 8 bases separating them. Germline V gene lookup returns CDR1 KGHDR and CDR2 SFDVKD. The CDR3 is 15 amino acids. CDR3 sequence reads: CATSDLRSGSYEQYF. Here the CDR3 DNA reads TGTGCCACCAGTGATTTGCGCTCGGGCTCCTACGAGCAGTACTTC.

The gene calls are TRBV19 and TRBJ1-1, with D tentatively TRBD1 (6 bases). Germline values: CDR1 LNHDA, CDR2 SQIVND (reference sequence). The CDR3 extends over 15 amino acids. V was pared by 2 bases and J by 2 bases, with 12 bases between. The CDR3 reads CASSINADSNTEAFF. CDR3 bases: TGTGCCAGTAGTATAAATGCGGACAGCAACACTGAAGCTTTCTTT.

This clonotype was observed many times. The chain is built from TRBV28 and TRBJ2-7, with D tentatively TRBD1 (6 bases). The CDR3 runs 13 residues. Trimming left V 6 bases short and J 3 bases short, with 12 bases between. Germline lookup yields CDR1 MDHEN and CDR2 SYDVKM. The CDR3 region is CASRPDRFYEQYF. CDR3 DNA sequence: TGTGCCAGCAGGCCCGACAGGTTCTACGAGCAGTACTTC.